This T cell receptor (beta chain) was observed in a study of Ad26.COV2.S vaccination and SARS-CoV-2 variants. Per germline, CDR1 SGHNT and CDR2 YYREEE (reference sequence). Germline trimming cut 4 bases from V and 4 bases from J; bases unmatched to any gene: 13. The CDR3 runs to 17 residues. The treatment is: roughly 20 received Ad26.COV2.S at low or high dose, single or two shots; about five received placebo; per-sample allocation not given. Day 63 after the first vaccine or placebo injection was the time point for sampling. This person who donated was an adult of 18-55 years in Boston. Clones were read by immunoSEQ multiplex PCR, and TCRdb kept only the in-frame ones, dropping some. The sample has 250,000 to 300,000 clones; around 87% are singletons.

This specimen was peripheral blood, taken in a trial of Ad26.COV2.S vaccine versus placebo. V is TRBV5-4 and J is TRBJ2-7; 11 bases match TRBD2. The clonotype comes from a person aged 18-60 years who received the Ad26.COV2.S COVID-19 vaccine or a placebo. The CDR3 DNA follows: TGTGCCAGCAGCCCTAGGGGGGGGACTAGCGGAATATACGAGCAGTACTTC. Amino acid sequence: CASSPRGGTSGIYEQYF.